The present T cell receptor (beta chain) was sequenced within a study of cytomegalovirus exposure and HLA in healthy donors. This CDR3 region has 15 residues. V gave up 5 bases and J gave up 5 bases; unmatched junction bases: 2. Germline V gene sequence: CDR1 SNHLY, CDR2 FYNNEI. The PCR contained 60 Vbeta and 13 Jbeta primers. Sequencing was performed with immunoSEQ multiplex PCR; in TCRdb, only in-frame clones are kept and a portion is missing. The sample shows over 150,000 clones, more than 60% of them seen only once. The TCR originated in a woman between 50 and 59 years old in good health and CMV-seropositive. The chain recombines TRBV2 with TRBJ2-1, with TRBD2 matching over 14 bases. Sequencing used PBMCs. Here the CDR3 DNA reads TGTGCCAGCAGTTCGACTAGCGGGGGGGACAATGAGCAGTTCTTC. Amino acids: CASSSTSGGDNEQFF.